Listed here is a single T cell receptor beta chain. The antigen is undetermined. This sample is part of a study of T cells expressing NK-cell markers. Study-wide context: The TCR beta repertoires originated in sorted CD3+CD56+NKG2C+, CD3+CD56+NKG2C- and CD3+CD56-NKG2C+ T cells. Seven of the eight sequenced donors were classified as HCMV-seropositive, and one was classified as seronegative.

TCRdb derives one entry per CDR3 protein from the 5' RACE reads, leaving out DNA. The repertoire table contains about half a million distinct CDR3 sequences. The CDR3 runs to 14 residues. The V gene's germline CDR1 is MNHEY and CDR2 SVGAGI. Points from the study as a whole: As a fraction of CD8+ T cells, dominant NKG2C+ clonotypes reached about 1.0-7.0% in a handful of donors. The study left the HCMV specificity of expanded NKG2C+ T cell clones unresolved.

This receptor was obtained from a woman aged 45-65 years in good health. V gene TRBV6-5 combines with J gene TRBJ2-7. The sequencing input was blood T cells: a sorted CD56 or NKG2C T cell subset, CD4+ or CD8+ T cells, or bulk PBMC T cells (not recorded which). The CDR3 reads CASSPQSISYEQYF.